The 5 T cell receptor beta chains reported below all come from one sample, sequenced in a study of T-cell memory formation after mild COVID-19. TCRdb re-called the 5' RACE reads with MiXCR, one entry per CDR3 protein. There are about 140,000 distinct CDR3 sequences in the sample; 11% to 15% occur only once, and roughly 28% lies in the top ten. Specimen: PBMCs or a T cell subset sorted from them (not recorded which). These receptors were taken from an adult woman who had mild COVID-19 (a few samples of this study predate the infection). Cell type and time point are not known.

The chain couples TRBV20-1 to TRBJ1-6, with 7 positions matching TRBD1. The CDR3 runs to 15 residues. Looked up from germline, CDR1 is DFQATT and CDR2 is SNEGSKA (reference sequence). With V trimmed by 3 bases and J by 3 bases, 5 bases remained unmatched. CDR3 in DNA: TGCAGTGCTAGGGGACAGTCGCACTATAATTCACCCCTCCACTTT. Protein product: CSARGQSHYNSPLHF.

This clonotype turned up a few times. The chain has TRBV7-9 and TRBJ2-5; the match to TRBD1 covers 8 bases. V lost 5 bases and J lost 5; bases outside the gene matches: 10. The CDR3 is 15 residues long. Per the germline V gene, CDR1 is SEHNR and CDR2 is FQNEAQ (reference sequence). CDR3 sequence (DNA): TGTGCCAGCAGCCCCCCGGACAGGGCGTTCGAGACCCAGTACTTC. Residues: CASSPPDRAFETQYF.

This chain joins TRBV24-1 and TRBJ2-3; maybe TRBD2 (6 bases). Trimming cost V 10 bases and J 2 bases, with 12 bases left between them. This CDR3 region has 13 residues. CDR1 and CDR2 (germline): KGHDR, SFDVKD. The CDR3 DNA reads as TGTGCCACGGGGACTCGACACACAGATACGCAGTATTTT. Protein product: CATGTRHTDTQYF.

The chain carries TRBV5-4 and TRBJ2-3, with D perhaps matching TRBD2 (5 bases). From germline, CDR1 is SGHNT and CDR2 YYREEE (reference sequence). CDR3 length: 16 residues. Trimming pared 2 bases from V and 0 bases from J, leaving 13 bases between. The CDR3 reads CASSFKRLTSTDTQYF. The CDR3 region has the DNA TGTGCCAGCAGCTTCAAGCGGTTAACTAGCACAGATACGCAGTATTTT.

The chain carries TRBV19 and TRBJ2-1; 8 nucleotides match TRBD2. Trimming cost V 1 base and J 6 bases; bases outside gene matches: 2. The CDR3 extends over 14 amino acids. CDR1 and CDR2 from the germline V gene are LNHDA and SQIVND (reference sequence). The CDR3 protein is CASSIAGGLNEQFF. The CDR3 region has the DNA TGTGCCAGTAGTATAGCGGGAGGGCTCAATGAGCAGTTCTTC. Full variable domain (outside the CDR3, taken from reference TRBV19 and TRBJ2-1): DGGITQSPKYLFRKEGQNVTLSCEQNLNHDAMYWYRQDPGQGLRLIYYSQIVNDFQKGDIAEGYSVSREKKESFPLTVTSAQKNPTAFYLCASSIAGGLNEQFFGPGTRLTVL.